This section outlines one T cell receptor (beta chain) sequence together with its context. Antigen unknown. Profiling relied on immunoSEQ multiplex PCR, and the TCRdb table lists in-frame clones only, not all of them. The profile covers some 73,000 clones, with roughly 74% appearing a single time and approximately 10% taken by the ten largest. The CDR3 is 17 amino acids. From germline, CDR1 is SGHAT and CDR2 FQNNGV. The J segment lost 5 bases and the V segment lost 1 base, leaving 13 bases of the junction unmatched. This sample was taken from a study of radiotherapy plus CTLA-4 blockade in lung cancer. On the study more broadly: About a sixth of enrolled patients responded objectively, and 31% had disease control. Whole-study findings and limits: Radiotherapy plus ipilimumab was followed by expansion in blood of tumor-derived TCR clones. Best predicting response, reportedly, were early blood T cell clone dynamics, with interferon-beta.

This sequence joins TRBV11-2 and TRBJ2-7; the match to TRBD2 covers 8 bases. The TCR originated in a human donor with non-small cell lung cancer whose response to radiotherapy plus ipilimumab could not be evaluated. The sequencing used peripheral blood, collected from a patient treated with radiotherapy plus ipilimumab. CDR3 sequence: CASSLVSSGAAGNEQYF. The DNA of the CDR3 is TGTGCCAGCAGCTTAGTGAGTAGCGGGGCGGCTGGCAACGAGCAGTACTTC.